The text below deals with one TCR beta chain. The source of the sample is a study of control samples from healthy donors and cancer patients. TCRdb's copy holds only in-frame clones and misses some; the assay was immunoSEQ multiplex PCR. The table records tens of thousands of clones, roughly 90% of them present only once. The CDR3 length is 14 residues. Per germline, CDR1 SGDLS and CDR2 YYNGEE. Trimming left V 0 bases short and J 2 bases short, with 8 bases between. The source is a man aged 40-49 years with colorectal cancer. Input material: PBMCs. The chain carries TRBV9 and TRBJ1-2; no definite D call. The CDR3 here is CASSVASGNYGYTF. The CDR3, as DNA: TGTGCCAGCAGCGTAGCTAGCGGGAACTATGGCTACACCTTC.